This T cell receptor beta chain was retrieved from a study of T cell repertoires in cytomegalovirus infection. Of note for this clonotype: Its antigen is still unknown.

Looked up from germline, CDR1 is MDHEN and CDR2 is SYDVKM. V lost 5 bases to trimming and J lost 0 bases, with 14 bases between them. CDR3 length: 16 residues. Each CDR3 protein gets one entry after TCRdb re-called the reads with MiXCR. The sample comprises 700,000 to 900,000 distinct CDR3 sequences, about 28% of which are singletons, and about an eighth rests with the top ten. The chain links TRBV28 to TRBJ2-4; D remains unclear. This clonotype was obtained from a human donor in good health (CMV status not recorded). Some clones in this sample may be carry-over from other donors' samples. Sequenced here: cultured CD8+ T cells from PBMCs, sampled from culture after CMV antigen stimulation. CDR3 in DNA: TGTGCCAGCAGTCCCAAACTCCTACTAGCCAAAAACATTCAGTACTTC. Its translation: CASSPKLLLAKNIQYF.